Given below is one T cell receptor (beta chain) in context. Antigen specificity is unknown. This CDR3 has 13 amino acids. V was shortened by 1 base and J by 4 bases, with 9 bases between the two germline ends. CDR1 is SGHTS, CDR2 YDEGEE, per germline. A multiplex PCR was run with 60 Vbeta primers and 13 Jbeta primers. Sequenced by immunoSEQ multiplex PCR; TCRdb stores in-frame clones only, minus some. There are 200,000 to 250,000 clones in the sample; over 80% occur only once, and around 5.4% lies in the top ten. The sample comes from a study of cytomegalovirus exposure and HLA in healthy donors. Study-wide points: At a 0.05 false discovery rate, a later analysis found 16,951 TCR beta sequences to be associated with HLA alleles. While the bulk of TCR sequences proved rare, some public TCRs turned up in many donors. Only CMV serostatus was available as immune exposure information. In a later analysis, most CMV-associated TCR beta chains appeared HLA-restricted.

This TCR came from a woman aged 40 to 50 in good health and CMV-seropositive. Sequenced: PBMCs. The V call is TRBV5-8, the J call TRBJ2-7; possible D gene TRBD2, 6 bases. For the CDR3, the DNA is TGTGCCAGCAGCTTGTCGGGAGTGTACGAGCAGTACTTC. It translates to CASSLSGVYEQYF. Supplemented by reference TRBV5-8 and TRBJ2-7, the full variable domain reads EAGVTQSPTHLIKTRGQQATLRCSPISGHTSVYWYQQALGLGLQFLLWYDEGEERNRGNFPPRFSGRQFPNYSSELNVNALELEDSALYLCASSLSGVYEQYFGPGTRLTVT.